Shown below are 5 T cell receptor beta chains from a single sample sequenced in a study of identical twins. In TCRdb, the 5' RACE reads were re-called with MiXCR into one record per CDR3 protein. The sample carries a few hundred thousand distinct CDR3 sequences, nearly 10% recorded once. This sample was shared with a second study, whose subject was yellow fever vaccine responses in identical twins.

Sequencing input: PBMCs. The receptors here all came from a woman in her late teens or twenties in good health.

The CDR3: CASSPRDPRIYNEQFF. As DNA, the CDR3 is TGTGCCAGCAGCCCGCGGGACCCTCGCATATACAATGAGCAGTTCTTC. The chain couples TRBV7-9 to TRBJ2-1; tentatively, D is TRBD2 (6 bases). The ends were cut back, 5 bases at V and 4 bases at J, with 18 bases in the middle. This CDR3 has 16 residues. Germline V lookup: CDR1 SEHNR, CDR2 FQNEAQ (reference sequence).

This clonotype was picked up a small number of times. V and J are TRBV7-9 and TRBJ2-5; D gene ambiguous. CDR3 length: 9 amino acids. The germline V and J ends were trimmed by 11 bases and 5 bases, with 6 bases remaining between them. Germline loops: CDR1 SEHNR, CDR2 FQNEAQ (reference sequence). CDR3 nucleotides: TGTGCCGTCGCGGAGACCCAGTACTTC. This translates into CAVAETQYF.

This chain uses TRBV11-2 with TRBJ2-2; D may correspond to TRBD1 or TRBD2 (5 bases each). CDR1 and CDR2 from the germline V gene are SGHAT and FQNNGV. V dropped 5 bases and J dropped 1 base, with 14 bases sitting between them. CDR3 length equals 16 residues. CDR3 residues: CASSPLGHKNTGELFF. CDR3 in DNA: TGTGCCAGCAGCCCACTAGGACATAAGAACACCGGGGAGCTGTTTTTT.

This clonotype came up many times. The J gene is TRBJ1-2, the V gene TRBV10-3; 7 nucleotides align to TRBD1. After removal of 9 bases from V and 4 bases from J, the junction contained 5 bases not matched to a gene. The CDR3 sequence is 12 residues long. Germline CDR1 ENHRY, CDR2 SYGVKD. This CDR3 is CAIPTGTYGYTF. CDR3 DNA: TGTGCCATTCCGACAGGGACCTATGGCTACACCTTC.

This clonotype was recorded at least ten times. J is TRBJ2-7 and V is TRBV5-1; 7 positions match TRBD1. The germline CDR1 and CDR2 sequences are SGHRS and YFSETQ. The CDR3 has 14 amino acids. V shed 4 bases, J shed 5 bases, and the junction held 9 bases outside the gene matches. This CDR3 is CASSVGTAWDEQYF. The CDR3 bases are TGCGCCAGCAGCGTCGGGACAGCCTGGGACGAGCAGTACTTC.